The T cell receptor beta chain described here comes from a study of response to subunit inactivated influenza vaccine (dated by TCRdb to between 2018 and 2020). General notes on the study: Deep quantitative profiling of the T cell receptor repertoire was used in the study to follow responses to a trivalent subunit inactivated influenza vaccine.

Points the paper makes about the study in general: It was suggested by the authors that each seasonal influenza vaccination may recruit only a limited number of new T cells.

Via the germline V gene, CDR1 is SGHVS and CDR2 FQNEAQ. Compared with germline, V lacks 4 bases and J lacks 4 bases; bases without a gene match: 9. Including cysteine and phenylalanine, the CDR3 has 16 amino acids. Only CDR3 DNA is held: 48 bases, read in frame from base 1. Comment on this clonotype: Its antigen has not been determined. Within one base of it there is no much larger clone, and no base qualities were kept.

The library was obtained by RT-PCR. Sequencing used an Illumina HiSeq 2500. TCRdb itself trimmed the public reads at Q25 with fastp, ran MiXCR and retained productive beta chains. Rows are combined by CDR3 protein, so each entry shows the most common genes and DNA. This sample has hundreds of thousands of distinct CDR3 sequences in its table, and over 9.5% of those were observed once. Roughly 10% of the sample goes to the ten largest clones. The rearrangement joined TRBV7-8 to TRBJ1-5; TRBD1 lines up with 8 middle nucleotides. The source of this sequence is a man between 45 and 60 years old who received an inactivated influenza vaccine. Donor details come from another sample of the same person, matched by shared clones. The specimen comprised PBMCs from blood, sampled on the day of vaccination. The DNA is TGTGCCAGCAGCTCACAAGGTGACAGGGGTAATCAGCCCCAGCATTTT. Translated, this is CASSSQGDRGNQPQHF.